Below, one T cell receptor (beta chain) is given with its context. Its specificity is unknown. This entry belongs to a study of brain metastases from non-small cell lung cancer. General study results and limits: Compared with their matched primary tumors, around 69% of brain metastases showed expanded T-cell clones. Compared with primary tumors, brain metastases showed less T-cell infiltration. Brain metastases shared most TCR repertoire with primaries, with sparse T cells.

Here immunoSEQ multiplex PCR was the method, and the copy in TCRdb shows in-frame clones only, minus some. Of approximately 4,700 clones listed, about four fifths are singletons. Germline values: CDR1 KGHDR, CDR2 SFDVKD. The CDR3 runs to 16 residues. The V end lost 4 bases, the J end lost 0 bases, and 13 bases lay between the germline ends. V gene TRBV24-1 combines with J gene TRBJ2-3, with a tentative D call TRBD1 (6 bases). The clonotype was recovered from a donor at least 40 years old with non-small cell lung cancer. Sequencing was done on a sample of primary lung tumor tissue. CDR3 bases: TGTGCCACCAGTGAAACAGGGTCTTCTAGCACAGATACGCAGTATTTT. Translated, it gives CATSETGSSSTDTQYF.